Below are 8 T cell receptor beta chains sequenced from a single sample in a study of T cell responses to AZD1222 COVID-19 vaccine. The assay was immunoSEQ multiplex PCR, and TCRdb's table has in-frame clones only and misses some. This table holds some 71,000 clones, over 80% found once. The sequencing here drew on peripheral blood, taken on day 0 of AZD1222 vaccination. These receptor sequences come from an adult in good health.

CDR3 amino acids: CASSPSRYGYTF. CDR3 DNA sequence: TGTGCCAGTAGTCCCTCGAGGTATGGCTACACCTTC. The V and J genes are TRBV19 and TRBJ1-2; D call uncertain. The V end was cut by 5 bases, the J end by 5 bases, with 9 bases between. In germline, CDR1 is LNHDA, CDR2 SQIVND (reference sequence). This CDR3 is built from 12 residues.

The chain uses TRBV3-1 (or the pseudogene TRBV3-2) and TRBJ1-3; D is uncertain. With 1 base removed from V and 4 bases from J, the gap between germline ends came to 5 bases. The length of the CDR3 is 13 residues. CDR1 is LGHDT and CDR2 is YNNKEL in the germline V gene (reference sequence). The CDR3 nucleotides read TGTGCCAGCAGCCAAGTGCAGGGAAACACCATATATTTT. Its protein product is CASSQVQGNTIYF.

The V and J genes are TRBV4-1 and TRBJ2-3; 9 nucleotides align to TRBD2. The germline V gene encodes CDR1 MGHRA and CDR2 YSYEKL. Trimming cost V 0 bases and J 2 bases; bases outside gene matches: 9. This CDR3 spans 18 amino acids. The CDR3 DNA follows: TGCGCCAGCAGCCAAGATGGCGCTAGCGGGGTTAACACAGATACGCAGTATTTT. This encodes CASSQDGASGVNTDTQYF.

The CDR3, as DNA: TGTGCCAGCAGTTCACTCACAGGGTCGGGTTCTTCCCAGTACTTC. This sequence encodes CASSSLTGSGSSQYF. This rearrangement joins TRBV28 to TRBJ2-5, with D tentatively TRBD1 (6 bases). The length of the CDR3 is 15 residues. V lost 4 bases to trimming and J lost 9 bases, with 21 bases between them. The germline V gene encodes CDR1 MDHEN and CDR2 SYDVKM.

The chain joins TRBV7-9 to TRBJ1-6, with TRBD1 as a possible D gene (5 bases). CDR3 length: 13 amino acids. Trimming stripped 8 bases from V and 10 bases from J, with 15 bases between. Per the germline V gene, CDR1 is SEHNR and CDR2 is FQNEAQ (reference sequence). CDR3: CASEVGERSPLHF. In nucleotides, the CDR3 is TGTGCCAGCGAAGTAGGGGAAAGGTCACCCCTCCACTTT.

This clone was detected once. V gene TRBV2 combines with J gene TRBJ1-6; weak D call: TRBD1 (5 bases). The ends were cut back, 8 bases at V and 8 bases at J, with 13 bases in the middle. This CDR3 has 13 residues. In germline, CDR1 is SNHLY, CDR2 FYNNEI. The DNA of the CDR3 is TGTGCCAGCGTAGGGGAGGGCGATTCACCCCTCCACTTT. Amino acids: CASVGEGDSPLHF.

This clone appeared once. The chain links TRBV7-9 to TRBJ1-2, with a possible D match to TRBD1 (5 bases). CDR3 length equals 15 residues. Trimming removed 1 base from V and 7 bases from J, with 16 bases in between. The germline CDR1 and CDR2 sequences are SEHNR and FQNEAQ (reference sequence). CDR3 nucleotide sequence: TGTGCCAGCAGCTTAGTTCCAGTCGGGGGTGTTGGCTACACCTTC. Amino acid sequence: CASSLVPVGGVGYTF.

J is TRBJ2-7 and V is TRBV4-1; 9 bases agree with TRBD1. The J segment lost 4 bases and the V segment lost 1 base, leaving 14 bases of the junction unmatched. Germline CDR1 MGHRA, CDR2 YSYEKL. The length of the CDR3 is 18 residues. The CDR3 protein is CASSQADTGGAFGYEQYF. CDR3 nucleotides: TGCGCCAGCAGCCAAGCCGATACAGGGGGCGCATTTGGATACGAGCAGTACTTC.